This T cell receptor beta chain originates from a study of T cells after yellow fever vaccination. Study-level information: It was SMART-Seq v4 Ultra Low Input that prepared the fractions with low cell numbers. Overall study results and limits: The bulk population could contribute abundant contaminating clonotypes to FACS-sorted repertoires.

CDR3 size: 15 residues. CDR1 is MNHEY, CDR2 SVGEGT, per germline. Losses at the gene ends were 0 bases for V and 3 bases for J; bases not matched to a gene: 1. About this clonotype itself: Its antigen is as yet unknown.

Making TCR cDNA involved 5'RACE template switching, which added UMIs and a universal primer site. TCRdb called the 5' RACE reads again in MiXCR, with one record for every CDR3 protein. The profile shows roughly 260,000 distinct CDR3 sequences, roughly 13% of them singletons. The specimen comprised CD4+ T cells sorted from PBMCs, sampled 45 days after the yellow fever booster vaccination. This chain uses TRBV6-2 or TRBV6-3 with TRBJ2-7, with 11 bases that match TRBD1. The receptor's source is a man younger than 40 who received the YFV17D yellow fever vaccine. In nucleotides, the CDR3 is TGTGCCAGCAGTTACTCGGGACAGGGGGGCTACGAGCAGTACTTC. It yields the protein CASSYSGQGGYEQYF.